Detailed here is one TCR beta chain. This table comes from immunoSEQ multiplex PCR, and its TCRdb copy is limited to in-frame clones, with some not included. Of around 30,000 clones listed, less than 90% are singletons. CDR1 is MDHEN and CDR2 is SYDVKM in the germline V gene. This CDR3 is 15 amino acids long. V was clipped by 5 bases and J by 8 bases, with 19 bases between them. The sample belongs to a study of OX40 agonist ivuxolimab in advanced cancers. The rearrangement links TRBV28 to TRBJ2-1; D remains unclear. The TCR sequence derives from an adult with an advanced solid tumor such as melanoma, head and neck, liver or kidney cancer. Source: CD4+ or CD8+ T cells sorted from blood, taken in a trial of the OX40 agonist ivuxolimab. The CDR3 DNA is TGTGCCAGCAGTCCAGGCGATCCGGTTGTTGATGAGCAGTTCTTC. Its protein product is CASSPGDPVVDEQFF. Full variable domain (missing parts from reference TRBV28 and TRBJ2-1): DVKVTQSSRYLVKRTGEKVFLECVQDMDHENMFWYRQDPGLGLRLIYFSYDVKMKEKGDIPEGYSVSREKKERFSLILESASTNQTSMYLCASSPGDPVVDEQFFGPGTRLTVL.